These 11 T cell receptor beta chains were all obtained from the same sample, sequenced in a study of blood T cell repertoires in COVID-19. Some clones are missing from TCRdb's copy, which holds only in-frame ones; the method was immunoSEQ multiplex PCR. Among about 76,000 clones listed, about 90% were seen once. Source material: peripheral blood. The receptors stem from a human donor in a cohort sampled during active COVID-19.

The J gene is TRBJ2-1, the V gene TRBV7-9; TRBD1 agrees at 9 bases. Trimming cost V 3 bases and J 6 bases; bases outside gene matches: 0. This CDR3 comprises 13 residues. Germline-derived CDR1 and CDR2 are SEHNR and FQNEAQ (reference sequence). CDR3 residues: CASSLTGGNEQFF. Here the CDR3 DNA reads TGTGCCAGCAGCTTGACAGGGGGCAATGAGCAGTTCTTC.

The chain has TRBV6-2 or TRBV6-3 and TRBJ2-7, with a weak D call TRBD1 (6 bases). The CDR3 has 14 residues. CDR1 and CDR2 from the germline V gene are MNHEY and SVGEGT. Trimming pared 2 bases from V and 3 bases from J, leaving 11 bases between. The CDR3 is CASSYPDRSYEQYF. CDR3 DNA: TGTGCCAGCAGTTACCCTGACAGGAGCTACGAGCAGTACTTC.

V gene TRBV9 combines with J gene TRBJ2-3; 7 positions agree with TRBD2. V lost 4 bases to trimming and J lost 6 bases; unmatched junction nucleotides: 8. Germline V gene data show CDR1 as SGDLS and CDR2 as YYNGEE. CDR3 length: 14 residues. The CDR3 region is CASSFAGEADTQYF. For the CDR3, the DNA is TGTGCCAGCAGCTTCGCGGGGGAAGCGGATACGCAGTATTTT.

The J gene is TRBJ2-7, the V gene TRBV6-6, with D unclear. The CDR3 is 11 amino acids. CDR1 is MNHNY and CDR2 is SVGAGI in the germline V gene (reference sequence). Trimming removed 5 bases from V and 2 bases from J, with 4 bases in between. The CDR3 sequence is CASSGPYEQYF. For the CDR3, the DNA is TGTGCCAGCAGTGGCCCCTACGAGCAGTACTTC.

For the CDR3, the DNA is TGTGCCAGCAGCCAAGGGGATTACAGGGGGCAAGAAGGTAATGAAAAACTGTTTTTT. Translating it yields CASSQGDYRGQEGNEKLFF. This sequence joins TRBV4-2 and TRBJ1-4, with 9 bases aligning to TRBD1. Germline-derived CDR1 and CDR2 are LGHNA and YNFKEQ. The CDR3 loop spans 19 amino acids. Trimming cost V 1 base and J 4 bases; bases outside gene matches: 13.

This clone has only one observation. This chain joins TRBV4-3 and TRBJ2-3, with TRBD2 as a possible D gene (6 bases). CDR1 is LGHNA and CDR2 is YSLEER in the germline V gene. The V end was cut by 3 bases, the J end by 6 bases, with 16 bases between. CDR3 length: 15 residues. The CDR3 sequence is CASSHAGTLSDTQYF. The CDR3 nucleotides read TGCGCCAGCAGCCATGCAGGGACTTTAAGTGATACGCAGTATTTT.

DNA of the CDR3: TGTGCCAGCAGCCAAGAAGGGTCGGGGGAGACCCAGTACTTC. Amino acid sequence: CASSQEGSGETQYF. The V and J genes are TRBV3-1 (or the pseudogene TRBV3-2) and TRBJ2-5; TRBD2 is a possible D gene (5 bases). The CDR3 is made up of 14 amino acids. V was cut by 0 bases and J by 5 bases, with 10 bases left in between. Germline V gene sequence: CDR1 LGHDT, CDR2 YNNKEL (reference sequence).

The chain is built from TRBV5-8 and TRBJ1-1; 7 bases are a match to TRBD1. CDR3 length: 13 amino acids. Per germline, CDR1 SGHTS and CDR2 YDEGEE. Unmatched junction bases numbered 1, after V lost 4 bases and J lost 1 base. DNA of the CDR3: TGTGCCAGCAGCAGGACAGGGAACACTGAAGCTTTCTTT. It codes for CASSRTGNTEAFF. The full variable domain, completed using reference TRBV5-8 and TRBJ1-1, is EAGVTQSPTHLIKTRGQQATLRCSPISGHTSVYWYQQALGLGLQFLLWYDEGEERNRGNFPPRFSGRQFPNYSSELNVNALELEDSALYLCASSRTGNTEAFFGQGTRLTVV.

This sequence joins TRBV11-1 and TRBJ1-3; the D gene is possibly TRBD1 (5 bases). The CDR3 extends over 14 amino acids. Germline assignment: CDR1 SGHAT and CDR2 FQDESV (reference sequence). Deletions cut 6 bases from V and 0 bases from J, with 9 bases between. Written as DNA, the CDR3 is TGTGCCAGCAGTACAGGTAGCTCTGGAAACACCATATATTTT. Translation: CASSTGSSGNTIYF.

This clone came up once. This chain uses TRBV6-5 with TRBJ1-5; 8 bases map to TRBD1. Germline CDR1 reads MNHEY; CDR2 reads SVGAGI. Trimming took 6 bases from V and 0 from J; bases not matched to a gene: 1. This CDR3 region has 14 residues. CDR3 bases: TGTGCCAGCAGAACAGGGGGTAGCAATCAGCCCCAGCATTTT. Protein: CASRTGGSNQPQHF.

This clone occurred once. V gene TRBV21-1 combines with J gene TRBJ1-3; TRBD1 is the table's D call, not checked against the DNA. TRBV21-1 is marked as a pseudogene. CDR3 length: 16 amino acids. CDR3 in DNA: TGTGCCAGCCTTGCGCCTGTAGGGGTAGTAGGAAACACCATATATTTT. Amino acids: CASLAPVGVVGNTIYF.